A single sample is the source of the 24 T cell receptor beta chains below, sequenced in a study of spatial heterogeneity in lung cancer. MiXCR, run by TCRdb on the 5' RACE reads, gives a single entry per CDR3 protein. This sample has around 24,000 distinct CDR3 sequences; about 7.6% occur once, and the top ten carry roughly an eighth. Time point indicated: sample taken at primary tumor resection. Material: PBMCs, obtained at surgery. Every receptor here comes from a male donor with early-stage non-small cell lung cancer.

The table lists this clonotype with a few counts. The rearrangement uses TRBV10-2 and TRBJ2-2; D not certain. The CDR3 runs to 13 residues. Looked up from germline, CDR1 is WSHSY and CDR2 is SAAADI. Trimming left V 4 bases short and J 9 bases short, with 12 bases between. The CDR3 nucleotides read TGCGCCAGCAGTGTAACTGGCCCGAGGGAGCTGTTTTTT. Its protein product is CASSVTGPRELFF.

The chain couples TRBV5-4 to TRBJ2-3; 14 bases match TRBD2. Germline V lookup: CDR1 SGHNT, CDR2 YYREEE (reference sequence). CDR3 length: 16 amino acids. Unmatched junction bases numbered 7, after V lost 4 bases and J lost 6 bases. CDR3 coding DNA: TGTGCCAGCAGCCTGGGACTAGCGGGGGCTGGGGATACGCAGTATTTT. Its protein product is CASSLGLAGAGDTQYF. The variable domain in full, with the rest retrieved from reference TRBV5-4 and TRBJ2-3, is ETGVTQSPTHLIKTRGQQVTLRCSSQSGHNTVSWYQQALGQGPQFIFQYYREEENGRGNFPPRFSGLQFPNYSSELNVNALELDDSALYLCASSLGLAGAGDTQYFGPGTRLTVL.

This clonotype was picked up many times. V gene TRBV2 combines with J gene TRBJ2-7; D may match TRBD1 or TRBD2 (5 bases each). The ends were cut back, 0 bases at V and 13 bases at J, with 16 bases in the middle. The germline V gene encodes CDR1 SNHLY and CDR2 FYNNEI. The CDR3 loop spans 13 amino acids. CDR3 DNA: TGTGCCAGCAGTGAAGCCTGGGACCGGAGACAATACGTC. Its protein is CASSEAWDRRQYV.

The sample holds many counts of this clonotype. The V call is TRBV20-1, the J call TRBJ2-7, with a weak D call TRBD2 (5 bases). This CDR3 contains 13 residues. Germline V CDR1 and CDR2: DFQATT, SNEGSKA (reference sequence). With 3 bases removed from V and 4 bases from J, the gap between germline ends came to 13 bases. Written as DNA, the CDR3 is TGCAGTGCTAGCCTCTCCACTAGGTACGAGCAGTACTTC. Its translation: CSASLSTRYEQYF.

Many counts were recorded for this clonotype. This chain joins TRBV5-1 and TRBJ1-2, with D maybe TRBD1 (5 bases). The germline CDR1 and CDR2 sequences are SGHRS and YFSETQ. V shed 0 bases and J shed 4 bases, with 10 bases lying between them. The CDR3 has 14 amino acids. The CDR3 DNA follows: TGCGCCAGCAGCTTGGCGGGGACGATCTATGGCTACACCTTC. Its translation: CASSLAGTIYGYTF.

Many counts were recorded for this clonotype. V is TRBV28 and J is TRBJ1-1, with no clear D. Per the germline V gene, CDR1 is MDHEN and CDR2 is SYDVKM. V was cut by 6 bases and J by 5 bases, with 10 bases left in between. CDR3 length: 12 residues. CDR3 sequence: CASSSPTTEAFF. CDR3 bases: TGTGCCAGCAGCAGTCCTACGACTGAAGCTTTCTTT.

Sample share makes this clonotype medium-sized. The V gene is TRBV20-1, the J gene TRBJ2-5; a possible D gene is TRBD2 (5 bases). Germline CDR1 is DFQATT and CDR2 is SNEGSKA (reference sequence). The CDR3 length is 14 residues. With 5 bases removed from V and 2 bases from J, the gap between germline ends came to 15 bases. CDR3 protein: CSALLAGGQETQYF. The CDR3 bases are TGCAGTGCTCTCCTTGCGGGCGGGCAAGAGACCCAGTACTTC.

CDR3 region: CASSEHRQGAREQYF. CDR3 coding DNA: TGTGCCAGCAGCGAACACCGGCAGGGGGCTCGGGAGCAGTACTTC. The chain joins TRBV28 to TRBJ2-7; 8 bases are shared with TRBD1. Germline CDR1 and CDR2: MDHEN and SYDVKM. This CDR3 is built from 15 residues. Trimming cost V 6 bases and J 7 bases; bases outside gene matches: 14.

This clonotype has at least ten counts. J is TRBJ2-1 and V is TRBV2, with a possible D match to TRBD1 (5 bases). The germline gives CDR1 SNHLY, CDR2 FYNNEI. V lost 1 base, J lost 5 bases, and 18 bases lay in between. The CDR3 consists of 17 residues. CDR3 protein: CASSEGVGREIHNEQFF. The CDR3 DNA is TGTGCCAGCAGTGAAGGGGTGGGCAGGGAAATCCACAATGAGCAGTTCTTC.

This clonotype was seen many times. This chain connects TRBV20-1 to TRBJ1-2; a weak D match, TRBD1 (5 bases). The CDR3 sequence is 13 residues long. V was clipped by 6 bases and J by 2 bases, with 13 bases between them. From germline, CDR1 is DFQATT and CDR2 SNEGSKA (reference sequence). CDR3 sequence (DNA): TGCAGTGCAAGGGACTCAGTAAACTATGGCTACACCTTC. This encodes CSARDSVNYGYTF.

This clonotype was detected a few times. The V call is TRBV23-1, the J call TRBJ2-7; TRBD2 might be the D (5 bases). TRBV23-1 is an ORF; its function is uncertain. V dropped 2 bases and J dropped 0 bases, with 17 bases sitting between them. This CDR3 comprises 17 residues. CDR3 protein: CASSQAVGSPASYEQYF. CDR3 in DNA: TGCGCCAGCAGTCAAGCGGTTGGGAGCCCGGCCTCCTACGAGCAGTACTTC.

This clonotype was seen more than once but under ten times. The chain recombines TRBV20-1 with TRBJ2-7; D is possibly TRBD2 (6 bases). V lost 6 bases to trimming and J lost 3 bases, with 15 bases between them. There are 13 residues in the CDR3. Per germline, CDR1 DFQATT and CDR2 SNEGSKA (reference sequence). CDR3 in amino acids: CSAHTSPGYEQYF. The CDR3 DNA follows: TGCAGTGCCCACACTAGCCCTGGCTACGAGCAGTACTTC.

The gene calls are TRBV20-1 and TRBJ2-1; D gene uncertain. The V end lost 0 bases, the J end lost 0 bases, and 9 bases lay between the germline ends. The germline CDR1 and CDR2 sequences are DFQATT and SNEGSKA (reference sequence). This CDR3 comprises 15 residues. The CDR3 sequence: CSARDSWSSYNEQFF. CDR3 in DNA: TGCAGTGCTAGAGATTCATGGAGCTCCTACAATGAGCAGTTCTTC.

The chain uses TRBV6-5 and TRBJ2-7, with D perhaps TRBD1 (5 bases). Trimming pared 8 bases from V and 7 bases from J, leaving 24 bases between. The CDR3 runs to 15 residues. CDR1 and CDR2 (germline): MNHEY, SVGAGI. CDR3: CASRVTASPTREQYF. DNA for the CDR3: TGTGCCAGCCGGGTGACAGCTTCCCCTACTCGGGAGCAGTACTTC.

V and J are TRBV6-5 and TRBJ2-1; 8 nucleotides align to TRBD2. Trimming removed 5 bases from V and 6 bases from J; junction bases left unmatched: 9. From germline, CDR1 is MNHEY and CDR2 SVGAGI. This CDR3 region has 15 residues. The CDR3 DNA reads TGTGCCAGCAGTCCCCGACGACTAGCGAGCAATGAGCAGTTCTTC. Protein sequence: CASSPRRLASNEQFF.

Points on this clonotype: This may come from a read error, since a much larger clone is one base off. The V call is TRBV2, the J call TRBJ2-6; D is unresolved. Germline V lookup: CDR1 SNHLY, CDR2 FYNNEI. Trimming stripped 7 bases from V and 1 base from J, with 14 bases between. The CDR3 consists of 16 residues. The CDR3 loop is CASIPYQSSGANVLTF. For the CDR3, the DNA is TGTGCCAGCATCCCCTACCAATCTTCTGGGGCCAACGTCCTGACTTTC. Filled out from reference TRBV2 and TRBJ2-6, the complete variable domain reads EPEVTQTPSHQVTQMGQEVILRCVPISNHLYFYWYRQILGQKVEFLVSFYNNEISEKSEIFDDQFSVERPDGSNFTLKIRSTKLEDSAMYFCASIPYQSSGANVLTFGAGSRLTVL.

This clonotype was detected ten times or more. The rearrangement joins TRBV5-1 to TRBJ2-2, with no clear D. With 0 bases removed from V and 3 bases from J, the gap between germline ends came to 6 bases. Germline values: CDR1 SGHRS, CDR2 YFSETQ. This CDR3 comprises 14 residues. The CDR3 nucleotides read TGCGCCAGCAGCTTGGATGGACACACCGGGGAGCTGTTTTTT. The encoded protein is CASSLDGHTGELFF.

Only a few counts were recorded for this clonotype. This chain's CDR3 is CASSLGQFYEQYF. In DNA, the CDR3 is TGTGCCAGCAGCTTGGGACAGTTCTACGAGCAGTACTTC. The genes are TRBV7-9 and TRBJ2-7, with TRBD1 matching 7 bases. This CDR3 is 13 amino acids long. Germline trimming cut 3 bases from V and 3 bases from J; bases unmatched to any gene: 2. Germline V gene data show CDR1 as SEHNR and CDR2 as FQNEAQ (reference sequence).

The chain links TRBV30 to TRBJ2-5; TRBD2 agrees at 10 bases. Unmatched junction bases numbered 0, after V lost 0 bases and J lost 2 bases. Germline values: CDR1 GTSNPN, CDR2 SVGIG (reference sequence). This CDR3 comprises 14 residues. The CDR3 here is CAWSVLAGQETQYF. Here the CDR3 DNA reads TGTGCCTGGAGTGTACTAGCGGGGCAAGAGACCCAGTACTTC.

This chain connects TRBV5-4 to TRBJ2-6; TRBD1 is a possible D gene (6 bases). Per germline, CDR1 SGHNT and CDR2 YYREEE (reference sequence). The CDR3 consists of 15 residues. V lost 0 bases and J lost 5, with 9 bases in between. The CDR3 region is CASSLGGLRANVLTF. The DNA of the CDR3 is TGTGCCAGCAGCTTGGGGGGGCTGCGGGCCAACGTCCTGACTTTC.

This clonotype was counted many times. CDR3 amino acids: CASSQEGAGPYNEQFF. The CDR3, as DNA: TGCGCCAGCAGCCAAGAAGGGGCGGGTCCCTACAATGAGCAGTTCTTC. This rearrangement joins TRBV4-1 to TRBJ2-1, with D perhaps TRBD1 or TRBD2 (5 bases each). The CDR3 covers 16 residues. CDR1 is MGHRA and CDR2 is YSYEKL in the germline V gene. V dropped 0 bases and J dropped 2 bases, with 11 bases sitting between them.

The J gene is TRBJ2-2, the V gene TRBV12-3 or TRBV12-4, with 7 bases lining up with TRBD1. V gave up 7 bases and J gave up 5 bases; unmatched junction bases: 7. The CDR3 consists of 14 residues. This CDR3 is CASKGTAQTGELFF. The CDR3 DNA follows: TGTGCCAGCAAAGGGACAGCCCAAACCGGGGAGCTGTTTTTT.

This clonotype was recorded at least ten times. The J gene is TRBJ1-1, the V gene TRBV12-3 or TRBV12-4; D possibly corresponds to TRBD1 (5 bases). The CDR3 contains 13 residues. Trimming removed 8 bases from V and 0 bases from J, with 10 bases in between. CDR3 region: CASGGEMNTEAFF. CDR3 sequence (DNA): TGTGCCAGCGGGGGTGAGATGAACACTGAAGCTTTCTTT.

This clonotype turned up a few times. V usage is TRBV19 and J usage is TRBJ2-7, with 9 bases that match TRBD2. V trimming: 0 bases; J trimming: 2 bases; junction bases outside the gene matches: 8. The CDR3 consists of 17 residues. Germline-derived CDR1 and CDR2 are LNHDA and SQIVND (reference sequence). For the CDR3, the DNA is TGTGCCAGTAGTATAGATCCCTTTAGCGGGAGCGCCTACGAGCAGTACTTC. Protein: CASSIDPFSGSAYEQYF.